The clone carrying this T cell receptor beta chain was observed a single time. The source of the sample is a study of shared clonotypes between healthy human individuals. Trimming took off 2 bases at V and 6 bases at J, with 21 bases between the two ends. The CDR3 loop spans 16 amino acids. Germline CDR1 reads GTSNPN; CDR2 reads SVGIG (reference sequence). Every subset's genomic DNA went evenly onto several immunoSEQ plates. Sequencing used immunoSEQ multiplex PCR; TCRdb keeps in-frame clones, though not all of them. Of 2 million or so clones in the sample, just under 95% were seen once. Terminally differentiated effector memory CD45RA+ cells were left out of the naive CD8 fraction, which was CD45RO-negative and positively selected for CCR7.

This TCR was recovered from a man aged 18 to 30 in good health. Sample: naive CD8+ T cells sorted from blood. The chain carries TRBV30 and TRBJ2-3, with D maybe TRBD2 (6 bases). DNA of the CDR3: TGTGCCTGGAGTCAAAAGGTCGGGGGTGCTTTGGATACGCAGTATTTT. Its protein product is CAWSQKVGGALDTQYF.